The entry below describes one T cell receptor (beta chain). The antigen it binds to is not known. Qualities for individual bases were not recorded, and no much larger clone is one base off. The immunoSEQ Assay, a bias-controlled multiplex PCR, was used to amplify TCRbeta CDR3 regions from genomic DNA. In the authors' own workflow: The number of nucleated cells in each sample was estimated by amplification of reference gene primers within the assay. To quantify the absolute abundance of each unique TCRbeta CDR3 rearrangement, sequence reads were collapsed and filtered. For each sample, productive Simpson clonality was calculated as the square root of Simpson's diversity index across productive rearrangements. Not all clones reach the TCRdb copy of this immuneACCESS table, which keeps in-frame sequences only. Checked studies attribute under half of the gap to unresolved V genes and leave the rest unexplained. V and J calls and clone size are as listed in that table; D and trimming were resolved from the DNA. This sample gives roughly 260,000 clones in total; around nine tenths of them show up just once. The ten largest clones add up to 1.5% to 2% of the sample.

This sample was taken from a study of blood T cell repertoires in COVID-19 (dated by TCRdb to 2020 to 2021). As for the study more broadly: Samples from collaborators originated in the United States, Italy and Spain and spanned both the acute and convalescent phases of COVID-19. The samples were drawn from the first 160 participants of the ongoing ImmuneRACE study and from over a thousand subjects provided by 6 global collaborators. The repertoires were released in a freely available public database intended as a resource for research on the immune response to SARS-CoV-2. The material from the prospective study consisted of cDNA or gDNA derived from T cells, B-cell-depleted T cells, or PBMCs. Sample metadata almost always included a de-identified subject ID, COVID-19 status, age in years and sex. HLA class I and class II types, where available, came from metadata supplied by the sample provider rather than from assay-based typing. The dataset comprised deeply sampled blood TCRbeta repertoires from subjects exposed to, actively infected with, or recovered from COVID-19.

In the prospective study, participants were 18 to 89 years old, resided in 24 geographic areas of the United States, and were enrolled through a virtual design. Cohort assignment in the prospective study relied on participant-reported clinical history from a screening survey and a study questionnaire. ImmuneRACE Cohort 3 recovered participants were defined by two consecutive negative NP/OP PCR tests, healthcare professional clearance, or symptom resolution. In the prospective study, whole blood, serum and a nasopharyngeal or oropharyngeal swab were collected from each participant by mobile phlebotomists. Additional blood draws and questionnaires over an approximately 2-month period could optionally be provided by prospective study participants. Blood samples from the prospective study were shipped frozen or at room temperature prior to DNA extraction. Reading from cysteine to phenylalanine, the CDR3 counts 14 amino acids. Only the CDR3 DNA stays, 42 bases, in frame from base 1. The germline V gene sets CDR1 to SGHTA and CDR2 to FQGTGA. V is cut by 5 bases and J by 10 bases, and the space between the germline ends is 20 bases.

Overall study outcomes, separate from this receptor: Clinical and demographic metadata were provided uncurated, with the amount varying by source and participant.

The clonotype originates from a woman under 30 who had recovered from COVID-19. This chain is built from TRBV7-3 and TRBJ1-1, and possibly TRBD1, on 5 matching bases. The specimen sequenced was PBMCs or T cells enriched from blood (not recorded which). The nucleotides read TGTGCCAGCAGCGGGGGACTGCCAGGCGCCGGAGCTTTCTTT. Translated, this gives CASSGGLPGAGAFF.